A single sample gave rise to the 10 T cell receptor beta chains below, sequenced in a study of T cell changes during pregnancy in multiple sclerosis. The protocol was immunoSEQ multiplex PCR, while the TCRdb copy is restricted to in-frame clones and leaves out a portion. The sample lists about 80,000 clones, about 93% occurring once. Source: peripheral blood, taken in the second trimester of pregnancy. All receptors derive from a female donor in good health, enrolled as a control in a pregnancy study.

This rearrangement joins TRBV2 to TRBJ1-2, with D possibly being TRBD1 (5 bases). This CDR3 contains 13 residues. Between the trimmed V and J ends, which lost 3 bases and 4 bases, there was a span of 9 bases. Looked up from germline, CDR1 is SNHLY and CDR2 is FYNNEI. The CDR3 protein is CASSDQGFYGYTF. The CDR3 DNA reads TGTGCCAGCAGTGATCAGGGTTTCTATGGCTACACCTTC.

The rearrangement uses TRBV5-8 and TRBJ2-3; no clear D gene. Between the trimmed V and J ends, which lost 5 bases and 6 bases, there was a span of 16 bases. Germline loops: CDR1 SGHTS, CDR2 YDEGEE. The CDR3 loop spans 14 amino acids. CDR3 sequence (DNA): TGTGCCAGCAGTCAAACTAAGCCCCTGGATACGCAGTATTTT. The encoded protein is CASSQTKPLDTQYF.

The rearrangement uses TRBV18 and TRBJ2-1; 8 bases match TRBD2. This CDR3 region has 16 residues. Germline V gives CDR1 KGHSH, CDR2 LQKENI. With 2 bases clipped from V and 5 bases from J, the junction kept 8 bases outside the gene matches. The CDR3 coding sequence is TGTGCCAGCTCACCAGACGCGGGAGGTGCCCACAATGAGCAGTTCTTC. This translates into CASSPDAGGAHNEQFF.

The chain couples TRBV9 to TRBJ2-2, with a tentative D call TRBD1 (6 bases). The V end was cut by 0 bases, the J end by 8 bases, with 14 bases between. The CDR3 consists of 15 residues. Germline V lookup: CDR1 SGDLS, CDR2 YYNGEE. CDR3 sequence (DNA): TGTGCCAGCAGCGTAGCTCGTCCAACAGGGGGGGAGCTGTTTTTT. Translating it yields CASSVARPTGGELFF.

The V and J genes are TRBV5-6 and TRBJ2-7; the match to TRBD1 covers 7 bases. The V gene end was trimmed by 4 bases and the J gene end by 2 bases; junction bases not matched to a gene: 3. This CDR3 comprises 13 residues. Germline CDR1 is SGHDT and CDR2 is YYEEEE. CDR3 residues: CASSMDRTYEQYF. CDR3 in DNA: TGTGCCAGCAGCATGGACAGGACCTACGAGCAGTACTTC.

This sequence joins TRBV2 and TRBJ2-1; TRBD2 might be the D (5 bases). CDR1 SNHLY and CDR2 FYNNEI come from the germline V gene. The CDR3 is 17 residues long. Trimming pared 6 bases from V and 0 bases from J, leaving 18 bases between. As DNA, the CDR3 is TGTGCCAGCAGGGAGAGTCCGGGGTCGAGCTCCTACAATGAGCAGTTCTTC. It translates to CASRESPGSSSYNEQFF.

V and J are TRBV7-8 and TRBJ2-2; the D gene is possibly TRBD1 (5 bases). This CDR3 is 18 amino acids long. V was pared by 0 bases and J by 0 bases, with 14 bases between. The germline V gene encodes CDR1 SGHVS and CDR2 FQNEAQ. In DNA form, the CDR3 reads TGTGCCAGCAGCTTAGCCCAGGGTAGGATTACGAACACCGGGGAGCTGTTTTTT. Translating it yields CASSLAQGRITNTGELFF. Looking up the rest from reference TRBV7-8 and TRBJ2-2 gives the full variable domain: GAGVSQSPRYKVAKRGQDVALRCDPISGHVSLFWYQQALGQGPEFLTYFQNEAQLDKSGLPSDRFFAERPEGSVSTLKIQRTQQEDSAVYLCASSLAQGRITNTGELFFGEGSRLTVL.

J is TRBJ2-2 and V is TRBV4-1, with TRBD1 identical over 7 bases. The CDR3 extends over 15 amino acids. The junction had 8 bases not matched to a gene; V was cut back by 4 bases and J by 6 bases. Per germline, CDR1 MGHRA and CDR2 YSYEKL. CDR3: CASSPRDSSPGELFF. DNA for the CDR3: TGCGCCAGCAGCCCAAGGGACAGTTCTCCCGGGGAGCTGTTTTTT.

The chain couples TRBV6-1 to TRBJ2-5, with 9 bases fitting TRBD1. The DNA end is more similar to TRBJ2-7, so the J call may be wrong. This CDR3 comprises 14 residues. Looked up from germline, CDR1 is MNHNS and CDR2 is SASEGT. The CDR3 sequence is CASGTGTGSDEQYF. CDR3 coding DNA: TGTGCCAGCGGAACCGGGACAGGGAGCGACGAGCAGTACTTC.

The J gene is TRBJ2-1, the V gene TRBV14, with D perhaps matching TRBD2 (5 bases). This CDR3 has 17 amino acids. Germline assignment: CDR1 SGHDN and CDR2 FVKESK. Trimming took off 4 bases at V and 4 bases at J, with 20 bases between the two ends. The CDR3 DNA sequence: TGTGCCAGCAGCCCTCACGGAGGACGGACGGGGTACAATGAGCAGTTCTTC. As protein: CASSPHGGRTGYNEQFF.